Below are 20 T cell receptor beta chains sequenced from a single sample in a study of Graves' ophthalmopathy and Graves' hyperthyroidism. RNA transcripts were the template, and TCR beta CDR3 regions were amplified from them. RT-PCR was first run with HTBI primers, then multiplex PCR in a second round. One entry per CDR3 protein results from TCRdb running MiXCR on the multiplex PCR reads. The table includes some 1.1 million distinct CDR3 sequences, 36% detected once. Material: peripheral blood or thyroid tissue (not recorded which). These receptors were taken from an adult man with Graves' hyperthyroidism.

V usage is TRBV4-3 and J usage is TRBJ2-2, with D hard to call. The CDR3 has 15 amino acids. The germline V gene has CDR1 LGHNA and CDR2 YSLEER. V was cut by 1 base and J by 3 bases, with 9 bases left in between. The CDR3 spells CASSQGSRYTGELFF. Written as DNA, the CDR3 is TGCGCCAGCAGCCAAGGCTCCAGGTACACCGGGGAGCTGTTTTTT.

There are many counts of this clonotype. The genes are TRBV7-2 and TRBJ1-1; D ambiguous. Germline-derived CDR1 and CDR2 are SGHTA and FQGNSA. Trimming cost V 2 bases and J 11 bases, with 12 bases left between them. This CDR3 spans 12 amino acids. The CDR3 nucleotides read TGTGCCAGCAGCTTATTTGAGGTGCCGGCTTTCTTT. Its protein is CASSLFEVPAFF.

Remarks on this clonotype: One base away lies a much larger clone, so this may be a sequencing read error. The rearrangement uses TRBV10-3 and TRBJ1-5; D gene unclear. Trimming stripped 10 bases from V and 4 bases from J, with 20 bases between. The germline CDR1 and CDR2 sequences are ENHRY and SYGVKD. This CDR3 spans 15 amino acids. The CDR3 region is CASIPDTELNQPQHF. In DNA, the CDR3 is TGTGCCAGCATTCCTGACACGGAATTGAATCAGCCCCAGCATTTT.

The V and J genes are TRBV7-8 and TRBJ1-5; 8 nucleotides agree with TRBD1. CDR3 length equals 16 residues. Per germline, CDR1 SGHVS and CDR2 FQNEAQ. Trimming at V came to 2 bases and at J to 7 bases, leaving 10 bases not matched to a gene. The CDR3 nucleotides are TGTGCCAGCAGCTTAAGGCAGGGGGCGAGTTCGCAGCCCCAGCATTTT. It codes for CASSLRQGASSQPQHF.

Ten or more counts support this clonotype. This sequence joins TRBV4-3 and TRBJ1-2, with 8 bases aligning to TRBD1. This CDR3 region has 15 residues. The V and J ends lost 3 bases and 6 bases, in that order; junction bases with no gene match: 9. The V gene's germline CDR1 is LGHNA and CDR2 YSLEER. This CDR3 is CASSHTGQADHGYTF. CDR3 in DNA: TGCGCCAGCAGCCACACGGGACAGGCTGACCATGGCTACACCTTC.

The sample holds a few counts of this clonotype. This chain links TRBV7-3 with TRBJ2-7; 8 bases map to TRBD2. The CDR3 length is 16 residues. Trimming took 5 bases from V and 6 from J; bases not matched to a gene: 15. CDR1 and CDR2 from the germline V gene are SGHTA and FQGTGA. The CDR3 DNA is TGTGCCAGCAGCCCCAACCAGGGACTAGGTCGGGGCGAGCAGTACTTC. Translating it yields CASSPNQGLGRGEQYF.

As for this clonotype: Lacking the conserved final phenylalanine or tryptophan, this CDR3 likely reflects a read error. The V gene is TRBV2, the J gene TRBJ1-5; D is perhaps TRBD1 (6 bases). The germline V gene encodes CDR1 SNHLY and CDR2 FYNNEI. V was clipped by 6 bases and J by 4 bases, with 10 bases between them. This CDR3 is 13 amino acids long. CDR3 sequence: CASSKDSNQPQHL. DNA of the CDR3: TGTGCCAGCAGCAAGGACAGTAATCAGCCCCAGCATCTT.

The V gene is TRBV27, the J gene TRBJ1-2, with no clear D. From germline, CDR1 is MNHEY and CDR2 SMNVEV (reference sequence). V was shortened by 6 bases and J by 0 bases, with 11 bases between the two germline ends. This CDR3 spans 14 amino acids. DNA of the CDR3: TGTGCCAGCAGCCCACTAGTCTCTAACTATGGCTACACCTTC. Its translation is CASSPLVSNYGYTF.

This clonotype was counted many times. V and J are TRBV25-1 and TRBJ2-7; D remains ambiguous. The V gene lost 3 bases and the J gene lost 0 bases, with 6 bases spanning the gap. This CDR3 spans 13 amino acids. The germline CDR1 and CDR2 sequences are MGHDK and SYGVNS. CDR3 bases: TGTGCCAGCAGTGATAACCTCTCCTACGAGCAGTACTTC. Translated: CASSDNLSYEQYF.

This clonotype came up many times. V usage is TRBV15 and J usage is TRBJ1-4; D might be TRBD1 (6 bases). Germline V gene data show CDR1 as LNHNV and CDR2 as YYDKDF (reference sequence). Trimming removed 1 base at V and 6 bases at J, with 18 bases between. The CDR3 has 17 residues. CDR3 region: CATSRAKRGYRDEKLFF. CDR3 bases: TGTGCCACCAGCAGAGCCAAGAGGGGGTACAGAGATGAAAAACTGTTTTTT.

This CDR3 is CATSRVGEGYTF. CDR3 nucleotides: TGTGCCACCAGCAGAGTTGGGGAAGGCTACACCTTC. V gene TRBV15 combines with J gene TRBJ1-2; D call uncertain. CDR1 is LNHNV and CDR2 is YYDKDF in the germline V gene (reference sequence). The CDR3 length is 12 residues. Deletions cut 1 base from V and 8 bases from J, with 8 bases between.

In this sample, this clonotype turned up many times. CDR3 sequence reads: CASTSEGARGYTF. CDR3 coding DNA: TGTGCCAGCACTTCGGAGGGGGCGCGGGGCTACACCTTC. The J gene is TRBJ1-2, the V gene TRBV7-6; 7 nucleotides match TRBD1. The germline V gene encodes CDR1 SGHVS and CDR2 FNYEAQ. The CDR3 loop spans 13 amino acids. Losses at the gene ends were 7 bases for V and 8 bases for J; bases not matched to a gene: 10.

There are many counts of this clonotype. This rearrangement joins TRBV29-1 to TRBJ1-3; 9 bases are a match to TRBD1. This CDR3 is built from 16 residues. Trimming at V came to 1 base and at J to 3 bases, leaving 7 bases not matched to a gene. From germline, CDR1 is SQVTM and CDR2 ANQGSEA. Here the CDR3 DNA reads TGCAGCGTTGAAGGGGCCGGGACAGGGATTGGAAACACCATATATTTT. It is translated as CSVEGAGTGIGNTIYF.

The V call is TRBV6-5, the J call TRBJ1-4, with D unresolved. V lost 2 bases, J lost 5 bases, and 6 bases lay in between. Germline assignment: CDR1 MNHEY and CDR2 SVGAGI. The CDR3 loop spans 13 amino acids. The DNA of the CDR3 is TGTGCCAGCAGTTACGGGATCAATGAAAAACTGTTTTTT. This codes for CASSYGINEKLFF.

This clonotype came up once. This chain joins TRBV7-2 and TRBJ1-4; the match to TRBD1 covers 10 bases. The CDR3 contains 15 residues. The V and J ends lost 4 bases and 7 bases, in that order; junction bases with no gene match: 6. Per the germline V gene, CDR1 is SGHTA and CDR2 is FQGNSA. CDR3 sequence (DNA): TGTGCCAGCAGCTACGGACAGGGGGTCTTTGAAAAACTGTTTTTT. This gives the protein CASSYGQGVFEKLFF.

This rearrangement joins TRBV6-1 to TRBJ1-1, with 10 bases fitting TRBD1. Germline V gene lookup returns CDR1 MNHNS and CDR2 SASEGT. Losses at the gene ends were 6 bases for V and 1 base for J; bases not matched to a gene: 8. CDR3 length: 16 residues. CDR3 sequence: CASRNRQGAANTEAFF. CDR3 in DNA: TGTGCCAGCAGGAACAGACAGGGGGCAGCGAACACTGAAGCTTTCTTT.

The genes are TRBV19 and TRBJ2-6; 7 nucleotides agree with TRBD1. The CDR3 runs to 15 residues. Germline-derived CDR1 and CDR2 are LNHDA and SQIVND (reference sequence). The V segment lost 6 bases and the J segment 4 bases; nucleotides outside the gene matches: 6. Here the CDR3 DNA reads TGTGCCAGTAGCGAGGGGGCGCGGGGGGCCAACGTCCTGACTTTC. Protein: CASSEGARGANVLTF.

Concerning this clonotype: It may be a read error: a sequence one base away is much more abundant. The J gene is TRBJ2-7, the V gene TRBV7-9, with D tentatively TRBD2 (7 bases). Germline-derived CDR1 and CDR2 are SEHNR and FQNEAQ (reference sequence). Trimming took off 8 bases at V and 6 bases at J, with 20 bases between the two ends. The CDR3 runs 14 residues. The CDR3 region is CASGRNGGAPEQYF. The CDR3 DNA follows: TGTGCCAGCGGCCGCAATGGGGGGGCCCCCGAGCAGTACTTC. Looking up the rest from reference TRBV7-9 and TRBJ2-7 gives the full variable domain: DTGVSQNPRHKITKRGQNVTFRCDPISEHNRLYWYRQTLGQGPEFLTYFQNEAQLEKSRLLSDRFSAERPKGSFSTLEIQRTEQGDSAMYLCASGRNGGAPEQYFGPGTRLTVT.

This chain uses TRBV7-3 with TRBJ2-7; the match to TRBD2 covers 13 bases. The trim removed 7 bases at V and 0 bases at J, leaving 9 bases unmatched. Germline-derived CDR1 and CDR2 are SGHTA and FQGTGA. CDR3 length equals 17 residues. Here the CDR3 reads CASTGLAGAPSSYEQYF. In DNA, the CDR3 is TGTGCCAGCACAGGACTAGCGGGGGCCCCCTCCTCCTACGAGCAGTACTTC.

This clonotype was counted many times. This chain joins TRBV9 and TRBJ1-2; TRBD1 is a possible D gene (5 bases). The V end was cut by 0 bases, the J end by 14 bases, with 17 bases between. The CDR3 is 13 residues long. The germline gives CDR1 SGDLS, CDR2 YYNGEE. CDR3 coding DNA: TGTGCCAGCAGCGTAGCTGGGGCAGCTAATAGGACCTTC. It codes for CASSVAGAANRTF.